These 32 T cell receptor beta chains came from one sample sequenced in a study of radiotherapy plus CTLA-4 blockade in lung cancer (dated by TCRdb to 2016 to 2019). The protocol used for the library was the immunoSEQ multiplex PCR assay. TCRdb holds this immuneACCESS table with in-frame rearrangements only. Some clones are missing; in checked studies, unresolved V genes explain under half, and the rest has no known cause. For this sample there are 75,000 or so clones; around 80% appear just once. The top ten clonotypes cover about 6.6% of the sample. The specimen comprised peripheral blood, sampled from a patient treated with radiotherapy plus ipilimumab. These receptors were taken from a human donor with non-small cell lung cancer who had a complete response to radiotherapy plus ipilimumab.

V gene TRBV10-3 combines with J gene TRBJ1-4, with TRBD1 identical over 9 bases. V lost 8 bases, J lost 8 bases, and 6 bases stayed unmatched. The CDR3 is made up of 13 amino acids. Germline loops: CDR1 ENHRY, CDR2 SYGVKD. CDR3: CAIGETGGEKLFF. The DNA of the CDR3 is TGTGCCATCGGCGAGACAGGGGGGGAAAAACTGTTTTTT.

The rearrangement joins TRBV5-4 to TRBJ2-1; D is unresolved. Looked up from germline, CDR1 is SGHNT and CDR2 is YYREEE (reference sequence). The CDR3 is made up of 13 amino acids. With 0 bases removed from V and 5 bases from J, the gap between germline ends came to 6 bases. DNA of the CDR3: TGTGCCAGCAGCTTGGTATCCCACAATGAGCAGTTCTTC. Translated: CASSLVSHNEQFF.

This sequence joins TRBV7-2 and TRBJ2-2, with D maybe TRBD1 (6 bases). The V gene's germline CDR1 is SGHTA and CDR2 FQGNSA. V lost 5 bases and J 1 base, leaving 11 bases between the germline ends. The CDR3 sequence is 15 residues long. The CDR3 DNA reads TGTGCCAGCAGCCCGGGGACACTGAACACCGGGGAGCTGTTTTTT. Encoded protein: CASSPGTLNTGELFF.

The rearrangement links TRBV6-5 to TRBJ1-2; 9 nucleotides align to TRBD1. The CDR3 is 14 residues long. Trimming at V came to 3 bases and at J to 7 bases, leaving 6 bases not matched to a gene. Germline CDR1 is MNHEY and CDR2 is SVGAGI. CDR3 in amino acids: CASSYWRDRVGYTF. In DNA, the CDR3 is TGTGCCAGCAGTTATTGGAGGGACAGGGTTGGCTACACCTTC.

The chain links TRBV25-1 to TRBJ1-2, with a tentative D call TRBD1 (6 bases). Looked up from germline, CDR1 is MGHDK and CDR2 is SYGVNS. The CDR3 spans 13 residues. The V end was cut by 6 bases, the J end by 4 bases, with 12 bases between. In nucleotides, the CDR3 is TGTGCCAGCAGAGGACAGTTCTCCTATGGCTACACCTTC. Protein: CASRGQFSYGYTF.

This clone was observed a handful of times. The chain is built from TRBV4-1 and TRBJ1-5; TRBD1 matches at 8 bases. Germline CDR1 is MGHRA and CDR2 is YSYEKL. This CDR3 has 15 residues. Losses at the gene ends were 4 bases for V and 2 bases for J; bases not matched to a gene: 4. The CDR3 protein is CASSPMGQGNQPQHF. In nucleotides, the CDR3 is TGCGCCAGCAGCCCTATGGGACAGGGCAATCAGCCCCAGCATTTT.

DNA for the CDR3: TGCGCCAGCAGTTCACAGGGGCAGTCCTACAATGAGCAGTTCTTC. This translates into CASSSQGQSYNEQFF. The J gene is TRBJ2-1, the V gene TRBV5-1; 7 positions agree with TRBD1. V was pared by 5 bases and J by 1 base, with 6 bases of the junction left unmatched. Germline CDR1 SGHRS, CDR2 YFSETQ. The CDR3 is 15 residues long.

In this sample, this clone turned up a few times. The V call is TRBV7-2, the J call TRBJ2-3; D possibly matches TRBD1 or TRBD2 (5 bases each). V lost 6 bases and J lost 0, with 13 bases in between. The CDR3 has 15 residues. Germline V gene sequence: CDR1 SGHTA, CDR2 FQGNSA. DNA of the CDR3: TGTGCCAGCAGTTCGAGGGGTTTTAGCACAGATACGCAGTATTTT. This gives the protein CASSSRGFSTDTQYF.

CDR3 sequence (DNA): TGTGCCAGTGGTAAGGTTGGGACAGCAAATGGCTACACCTTC. Translated, it gives CASGKVGTANGYTF. This sequence joins TRBV25-1 and TRBJ1-2; 7 bases are shared with TRBD1. The junction had 13 bases not matched to a gene; V was cut back by 9 bases and J by 6 bases. CDR3 size: 14 residues. Germline CDR1 MGHDK, CDR2 SYGVNS.

The chain employs TRBV19 and TRBJ1-3; D not certain. V was shortened by 3 bases and J by 2 bases, with 11 bases between the two germline ends. The germline V gene encodes CDR1 LNHDA and CDR2 SQIVND (reference sequence). This CDR3 is 15 amino acids long. The CDR3 region has the DNA TGTGCCAGTAGTATCCTTGGGGTAGCTGGAAACACCATATATTTT. It codes for CASSILGVAGNTIYF.

The chain is built from TRBV30 and TRBJ1-1, with D perhaps TRBD1 (5 bases). The germline V and J ends were trimmed by 0 bases and 7 bases, with 12 bases remaining between them. The germline gives CDR1 GTSNPN, CDR2 SVGIG (reference sequence). The CDR3 is made up of 13 amino acids. CDR3 nucleotide sequence: TGTGCCTGGAGTGTAAGCAGGGTGGATGAAGCTTTCTTT. Translation: CAWSVSRVDEAFF.

This chain joins TRBV29-1 and TRBJ2-7; TRBD1 matches at 7 bases. The CDR3 spans 13 residues. V dropped 4 bases and J dropped 3; count of bases not matched to a gene: 6. Germline CDR1 reads SQVTM; CDR2 reads ANQGSEA. The CDR3 sequence is CSVGEGAGYEQYF. The CDR3 DNA reads TGCAGCGTTGGCGAGGGGGCCGGCTACGAGCAGTACTTC.

The chain links TRBV4-1 to TRBJ2-7; D perhaps matches TRBD2 (6 bases). The V end was cut by 3 bases, the J end by 3 bases, with 9 bases between. Germline loops: CDR1 MGHRA, CDR2 YSYEKL. The CDR3 extends over 13 amino acids. The CDR3 region has the DNA TGCGCCAGCAGCCAGCAGACTAGCTACGAGCAGTACTTC. Translating gives CASSQQTSYEQYF.

CDR3 region: CASSRQLLGSGANVLTF. In nucleotides, the CDR3 is TGTGCCAGCAGTCGACAGCTACTAGGCTCTGGGGCCAACGTCCTGACTTTC. V usage is TRBV27 and J usage is TRBJ2-6; the D call may be TRBD1 or TRBD2 (5 bases each). Germline V gene sequence: CDR1 MNHEY, CDR2 SMNVEV (reference sequence). V was cut by 5 bases and J by 0 bases, with 14 bases left in between. The CDR3 contains 17 residues. The full variable domain, its missing parts supplied by reference TRBV27 and TRBJ2-6, is EAQVTQNPRYLITVTGKKLTVTCSQNMNHEYMSWYRQDPGLGLRQIYYSMNVEVTDKGDVPEGYKVSRKEKRNFPLILESPSPNQTSLYFCASSRQLLGSGANVLTFGAGSRLTVL.

The chain carries TRBV28 and TRBJ2-3; D might be TRBD1 (5 bases). V shed 3 bases and J shed 5 bases, with 27 bases lying between them. The germline CDR1 and CDR2 sequences are MDHEN and SYDVKM. This CDR3 region has 19 residues. The CDR3 nucleotides read TGTGCCAGCAGTTTGACCCCCTCCAGGACACCAACGCTGGGAGATACGCAGTATTTT. It translates to CASSLTPSRTPTLGDTQYF.

The CDR3: CASRPQGAGNTIYF. The DNA of the CDR3 is TGTGCCAGCAGGCCACAGGGAGCTGGAAACACCATATATTTT. The V call is TRBV27, the J call TRBJ1-3, with D possibly matching TRBD1 (6 bases). Trimming shortened V by 6 bases and J by 2 bases, and 11 bases separated the two germline ends. In germline, CDR1 is MNHEY, CDR2 SMNVEV (reference sequence). This CDR3 is 14 amino acids long.

The chain recombines TRBV10-3 with TRBJ1-2, with D possibly matching TRBD1 (5 bases). V was trimmed by 4 bases and J by 6 bases, leaving 6 bases between them. Germline values: CDR1 ENHRY, CDR2 SYGVKD. CDR3 length: 11 residues. CDR3 sequence (DNA): TGTGCCATCAGTGCGACAGATGGCTACACCTTC. This gives the protein CAISATDGYTF.

The chain combines TRBV5-1 with TRBJ2-5, with D uncertain. Trimming pared 2 bases from V and 0 bases from J, leaving 11 bases between. Germline V gene data show CDR1 as SGHRS and CDR2 as YFSETQ. The CDR3 covers 15 residues. The CDR3 here is CASSLTQANQETQYF. In nucleotides, the CDR3 is TGCGCCAGCAGCTTAACCCAGGCTAACCAAGAGACCCAGTACTTC.

The rearrangement uses TRBV27 and TRBJ2-6; D is possibly TRBD2 (6 bases). Trimming removed 3 bases from V and 0 bases from J, with 12 bases in between. CDR1 and CDR2 from the germline V gene are MNHEY and SMNVEV (reference sequence). The CDR3 loop spans 17 amino acids. Here the CDR3 reads CASSLGGPYSGANVLTF. Here the CDR3 DNA reads TGTGCCAGCAGTTTGGGGGGACCGTACTCTGGGGCCAACGTCCTGACTTTC.

The chain recombines TRBV10-2 with TRBJ1-1; D perhaps matches TRBD1 (6 bases). CDR3 length equals 16 residues. V lost 3 bases and J 0 bases, leaving 14 bases between the germline ends. Germline values: CDR1 WSHSY, CDR2 SAAADI. In DNA form, the CDR3 reads TGCGCCAGCAGTGACCCCTCAAGGGGGGTGAACACTGAAGCTTTCTTT. As protein: CASSDPSRGVNTEAFF.

The genes are TRBV7-6 and TRBJ2-1; 10 bases are shared with TRBD2. The germline CDR1 and CDR2 sequences are SGHVS and FNYEAQ. This CDR3 is built from 16 residues. J was trimmed by 5 bases and V by 1 base; bases with no gene match: 5. This CDR3 reads CASSLEVAGGNNEQFF. The CDR3 DNA is TGTGCCAGCAGCTTAGAGGTAGCGGGGGGAAACAATGAGCAGTTCTTC.

This sequence joins TRBV10-3 and TRBJ1-5; D not certain. V was trimmed by 0 bases and J by 0 bases, leaving 12 bases between them. The CDR3 is 17 amino acids. The germline V gene has CDR1 ENHRY and CDR2 SYGVKD. DNA of the CDR3: TGTGCCATCAGTGAGTCGATTATCGTAAATAGCAATCAGCCCCAGCATTTT. This encodes CAISESIIVNSNQPQHF.

The rearrangement links TRBV11-2 to TRBJ2-4; unclear D gene. Trimming pared 8 bases from V and 1 base from J, leaving 15 bases between. CDR3 length equals 15 residues. The V gene's germline CDR1 is SGHAT and CDR2 FQNNGV. Here the CDR3 DNA reads TGTGCCAGCCGGCTTTTTGGATCGGCCAAAAACATTCAGTACTTC. Translated: CASRLFGSAKNIQYF.

The chain uses TRBV19 and TRBJ1-1; D is unclear. Germline CDR1 LNHDA, CDR2 SQIVND (reference sequence). The V gene lost 7 bases and the J gene lost 9 bases, with 9 bases spanning the gap. This CDR3 region has 10 residues. Here the CDR3 DNA reads TGTGCCAGTATAAGGGAAAAAGCTTTCTTT. Protein sequence: CASIREKAFF.

The count of this clone is one. CDR3 protein: CATSSSDSTDTQYF. The DNA for the CDR3 is TGTGCCACCAGCAGCTCGGACAGCACAGATACGCAGTATTTT. The chain has TRBV15 and TRBJ2-3; D is uncertain. The CDR3 is 14 amino acids. Germline V gene lookup returns CDR1 LNHNV and CDR2 YYDKDF (reference sequence). Between the trimmed V and J ends, which lost 3 bases and 0 bases, there was a span of 7 bases.

This rearrangement joins TRBV7-9 to TRBJ2-1, with 10 bases lining up with TRBD2. V lost 2 bases, J lost 9 bases, and 10 bases stayed unmatched. The germline V gene has CDR1 SEHNR and CDR2 FQNEAQ (reference sequence). This CDR3 contains 16 residues. The DNA for the CDR3 is TGTGCCAGCAGCTTAACCGGGACTAGCGACGTCGGTGAGCAGTTCTTC. It is translated as CASSLTGTSDVGEQFF.

The chain links TRBV27 to TRBJ2-7; 8 nucleotides agree with TRBD1. The length of the CDR3 is 16 residues. Germline-derived CDR1 and CDR2 are MNHEY and SMNVEV (reference sequence). The V and J ends lost 0 bases and 3 bases, in that order; junction bases with no gene match: 7. This chain's CDR3 is CASSLSPGGDYYEQYF. CDR3 DNA: TGTGCCAGCAGTTTATCCCCAGGGGGCGACTACTACGAGCAGTACTTC.

The table lists this clone with a few counts. The V and J genes are TRBV11-2 and TRBJ2-1; D is unclear. Trimming removed 5 bases from V and 10 bases from J, with 12 bases in between. Germline CDR1 SGHAT, CDR2 FQNNGV. The CDR3 sequence is 12 residues long. CDR3 DNA: TGTGCCAGCAGCCCCCTCGGCCGGGAGCAGTTCTTC. Its protein product is CASSPLGREQFF.

This clone appeared a few times. The rearrangement uses TRBV28 and TRBJ2-5, with 7 nucleotides matching TRBD1. Germline values: CDR1 MDHEN, CDR2 SYDVKM. CDR3 size: 17 residues. V lost 6 bases and J lost 1; bases outside the gene matches: 14. The CDR3 here is CASSTRIHRDSQETQYF. The DNA of the CDR3 is TGTGCCAGCAGCACTCGAATCCACCGGGACAGCCAAGAGACCCAGTACTTC.

The chain joins TRBV6-5 to TRBJ1-2; D uncertain. The CDR3 consists of 11 residues. V was pared by 1 base and J by 7 bases, with 4 bases between. The germline CDR1 and CDR2 sequences are MNHEY and SVGAGI. The CDR3 nucleotides read TGTGCCAGCAGTTACTACGGTGGCTACACCTTC. This codes for CASSYYGGYTF.

This chain uses TRBV18 with TRBJ2-3; 7 positions agree with TRBD2. The CDR3 length is 16 residues. CDR1 and CDR2 from the germline V gene are KGHSH and LQKENI. With V trimmed by 3 bases and J by 3 bases, 9 bases remained unmatched. CDR3 bases: TGTGCCAGCTCACCCGGCGCTAGCGGAAGGACAGATACGCAGTATTTT. Amino acids: CASSPGASGRTDTQYF.

This chain links TRBV7-8 with TRBJ2-1; 12 bases align to TRBD2. Germline-derived CDR1 and CDR2 are SGHVS and FQNEAQ. The CDR3 totals 16 residues. J lost 6 bases, V lost 2 bases, and 5 bases had no gene match. The CDR3 is CASSLRASGRANEQFF. The CDR3 DNA is TGTGCCAGCAGCTTACGGGCTAGCGGGAGGGCCAATGAGCAGTTCTTC. The full variable domain, in which reference TRBV7-8 and TRBJ2-1 provide the parts outside the CDR3, is GAGVSQSPRYKVAKRGQDVALRCDPISGHVSLFWYQQALGQGPEFLTYFQNEAQLDKSGLPSDRFFAERPEGSVSTLKIQRTQQEDSAVYLCASSLRASGRANEQFFGPGTRLTVL.